This T cell receptor (beta chain) came from a study of sequential checkpoint blockade in melanoma. This table comes from immunoSEQ multiplex PCR, and its TCRdb copy is limited to in-frame clones, with some not included. The data hold some 12,000 clones, with 82% observed a single time. Described treatment: randomized to nivolumab then ipilimumab (arm A) or the reverse (arm B). The CDR3 has 16 amino acids. Germline values: CDR1 LGHNA, CDR2 YNFKEQ. Trimming shortened V by 4 bases and J by 2 bases, and 17 bases separated the two germline ends. The receptor comes from a human donor with melanoma. Specimen: CD8+ T cells sorted from blood (inferred from file names), collected from a patient given nivolumab and ipilimumab in sequence. The chain employs TRBV4-2 and TRBJ1-1; maybe TRBD1 (6 bases). The DNA of the CDR3 is TGTGCCAGCAGCCTCGAGGGGGTACAGGGAAACACTGAAGCTTTCTTT. Translated: CASSLEGVQGNTEAFF.